These 6 T cell receptor beta chains originate from one sample sequenced in a study of cytomegalovirus exposure and HLA in healthy donors. It was with 60 Vbeta and 13 Jbeta primers that the PCR ran. Clones were sequenced by immunoSEQ multiplex PCR, and TCRdb holds only the in-frame ones, with some missing. The table records around 130,000 clones, about 8.5% of them present only once. Source material: PBMCs. Every receptor here comes from a man aged 40-50 years in good health and CMV-seronegative.

Worth noting for this clone: The same CDR3 also results from other DNA sequences found in this sample. The rearrangement joins TRBV6-5 to TRBJ1-1; D might be TRBD1 (5 bases). Germline values: CDR1 MNHEY, CDR2 SVGAGI. The CDR3 runs to 15 residues. V was cut by 2 bases and J by 3 bases, with 13 bases left in between. CDR3: CASSYLQVTDTEAFF. CDR3 DNA: TGTGCCAGCAGTTACCTACAGGTCACAGACACTGAAGCTTTCTTT.

The gene calls are TRBV18 and TRBJ2-3; TRBD1 is a possible D gene (6 bases). CDR1 and CDR2 from the germline V gene are KGHSH and LQKENI. V lost 3 bases and J lost 2, with 9 bases in between. This CDR3 spans 14 amino acids. The CDR3 reads CASSPRDNTDTQYF. CDR3 nucleotides: TGTGCCAGCTCACCCCGGGACAACACAGATACGCAGTATTTT.

This chain links TRBV6-1 with TRBJ1-2; D unresolved. The CDR3 loop spans 13 amino acids. Trimming left V 8 bases short and J 6 bases short, with 16 bases between. Germline V CDR1 and CDR2: MNHNS, SASEGT. The CDR3 protein is CASEEREGNGYTF. The CDR3 DNA follows: TGTGCCAGCGAAGAACGAGAGGGAAATGGCTACACCTTC.

The V gene is TRBV6-5, the J gene TRBJ1-1; D uncertain. The CDR3 extends over 11 amino acids. The germline CDR1 and CDR2 sequences are MNHEY and SVGAGI. With 7 bases removed from V and 2 bases from J, the gap between germline ends came to 5 bases. The CDR3 nucleotides read TGTGCCAGCACCGTCAACACTGAAGCTTTCTTT. This translates into CASTVNTEAFF.

The sample holds a few counts of this clone. The rearrangement links TRBV19 to TRBJ1-2; 8 bases line up with TRBD1. V lost 7 bases, J lost 5 bases, and 12 bases stayed unmatched. CDR1 is LNHDA and CDR2 is SQIVND in the germline V gene (reference sequence). This CDR3 is built from 15 residues. CDR3 protein: CASTTFATGGYGYTF. The DNA of the CDR3 is TGTGCCAGTACTACATTCGCAACAGGGGGATATGGCTACACCTTC.

J is TRBJ2-3 and V is TRBV5-1; TRBD2 aligns across 9 bases. Trimming at V came to 3 bases and at J to 1 base, leaving 6 bases not matched to a gene. The CDR3 length is 16 residues. CDR1 SGHRS and CDR2 YFSETQ come from the germline V gene. CDR3 in amino acids: CASSWLRGGGTDTQYF. The CDR3 region has the DNA TGCGCCAGCAGCTGGCTGCGGGGGGGCGGCACAGATACGCAGTATTTT.